The 20 T cell receptor beta chains listed next were all sequenced from one sample in a study of T cells in narcolepsy. Measured with immunoSEQ multiplex PCR; TCRdb has only the in-frame clones, and not every one. The table shows approximately 28,000 clones, with around three quarters occurring only once. Sequencing was performed on CD45RA- memory CD4+ T cells from PBMCs. These receptors were taken from a human donor with narcolepsy.

The genes are TRBV4-2 and TRBJ2-7; 7 bases align to TRBD2. There are 17 residues in the CDR3. Germline V CDR1 and CDR2: LGHNA, YNFKEQ. Trimming removed 1 base from V and 2 bases from J; junction bases left unmatched: 11. The CDR3 nucleotides read TGTGCCAGCAGCCAAGGTTCCGGACTAGGCAGTCCCTACGAGCAGTACTTC. Encoded protein: CASSQGSGLGSPYEQYF.

This clone turned up a few times. This chain uses TRBV5-4 with TRBJ1-5; 7 bases align to TRBD1. After removal of 0 bases from V and 4 bases from J, the junction contained 4 bases not matched to a gene. Germline lookup yields CDR1 SGHNT and CDR2 YYREEE (reference sequence). The CDR3 runs to 15 residues. CDR3 nucleotides: TGTGCCAGCAGCTTGGGGACAGGAAAAAATCAGCCCCAGCATTTT. This translates into CASSLGTGKNQPQHF. Using reference TRBV5-4 and TRBJ1-5 for the parts outside the CDR3, the full variable domain is ETGVTQSPTHLIKTRGQQVTLRCSSQSGHNTVSWYQQALGQGPQFIFQYYREEENGRGNFPPRFSGLQFPNYSSELNVNALELDDSALYLCASSLGTGKNQPQHFGDGTRLSIL.

This sequence joins TRBV6-1 and TRBJ2-1; 8 nucleotides agree with TRBD1. The CDR3 is 15 amino acids. In germline, CDR1 is MNHNS, CDR2 SASEGT. Trimming removed 3 bases from V and 7 bases from J; junction bases left unmatched: 8. The DNA for the CDR3 is TGTGCCAGCAGTGAGGCAGGGGGCGCGCGGAATGAGCAGTTCTTC. Its protein product is CASSEAGGARNEQFF.

The chain joins TRBV7-2 to TRBJ1-4; 7 nucleotides line up with TRBD1. From germline, CDR1 is SGHTA and CDR2 FQGNSA. V lost 3 bases to trimming and J lost 7 bases; unmatched junction nucleotides: 5. The CDR3 length is 14 residues. The CDR3 DNA follows: TGTGCCAGCAGCTTGACAGGGTTTGGTGAAAAACTGTTTTTT. Its protein is CASSLTGFGEKLFF.

The chain couples TRBV6-1 to TRBJ2-1; no definite D call. V lost 1 base and J 4 bases, leaving 5 bases between the germline ends. This CDR3 is built from 13 residues. In germline, CDR1 is MNHNS, CDR2 SASEGT. CDR3: CASSEVGYNEQFF. As DNA, the CDR3 is TGTGCCAGCAGTGAAGTTGGGTACAATGAGCAGTTCTTC.

The V call is TRBV11-3, the J call TRBJ2-1; the D gene could be TRBD1 or TRBD2 (6 bases each). Trimming pared 3 bases from V and 6 bases from J, leaving 15 bases between. The CDR3 is 15 amino acids. Germline-derived CDR1 and CDR2 are SGHNT and YENEEA. The CDR3 DNA sequence: TGTGCCAGCAGCTTGGGGGGCAGGGTACGCAATGAGCAGTTCTTC. It yields the protein CASSLGGRVRNEQFF. The complete variable domain, with remaining parts taken from reference TRBV11-3 and TRBJ2-1, reads EAGVVQSPRYKIIEKKQPVAFWCNPISGHNTLYWYLQNLGQGPELLIRYENEEAVDDSQLPKDRFSAERLKGVDSTLKIQPAELGDSAVYLCASSLGGRVRNEQFFGPGTRLTVL.

This chain connects TRBV6-1 to TRBJ1-2; D not resolved. Trimming took off 5 bases at V and 4 bases at J, with 14 bases between the two ends. The germline gives CDR1 MNHNS, CDR2 SASEGT. The CDR3 length is 14 residues. This chain's CDR3 is CASSPTDGIYGYTF. Here the CDR3 DNA reads TGTGCCAGCAGTCCCACGGACGGCATCTATGGCTACACCTTC.

The J gene is TRBJ2-7, the V gene TRBV6-5; 8 bases map to TRBD1. This CDR3 has 16 residues. J lost 4 bases, V lost 3 bases, and 11 bases had no gene match. Germline V CDR1 and CDR2: MNHEY, SVGAGI. CDR3 sequence reads: CASSYSRGRLRYEQYF. The CDR3 DNA follows: TGTGCCAGCAGTTATTCCAGGGGGCGACTCCGATACGAGCAGTACTTC.

V is TRBV27 and J is TRBJ2-4, with D possibly called TRBD1 or TRBD2 (8 bases each). The V gene lost 7 bases and the J gene lost 0 bases, with 28 bases spanning the gap. The CDR3 contains 20 residues. Germline CDR1 and CDR2: MNHEY and SMNVEV (reference sequence). The CDR3 sequence: CASTPNPGGGGTAAKNIQYF. The CDR3 DNA follows: TGTGCCAGCACCCCGAATCCAGGGGGCGGGGGGACAGCAGCCAAAAACATTCAGTACTTC.

This chain joins TRBV30 and TRBJ1-4; tentatively, D is TRBD1 (6 bases). CDR1 and CDR2 (germline): GTSNPN, SVGIG (reference sequence). The CDR3 has 18 residues. With 2 bases removed from V and 5 bases from J, the gap between germline ends came to 24 bases. The CDR3 region is CAWSTWTAGAVLNEKLFF. The CDR3 nucleotides read TGTGCCTGGAGTACCTGGACAGCCGGGGCTGTCCTAAATGAAAAACTGTTTTTT.

V usage is TRBV2 and J usage is TRBJ2-6; the D is unclear. Germline V gives CDR1 SNHLY, CDR2 FYNNEI. Trimming cost V 7 bases and J 1 base, with 5 bases left between them. The CDR3 is 13 residues long. CDR3 region: CASKFSGANVLTF. The CDR3 nucleotides read TGTGCCAGCAAGTTTTCTGGGGCCAACGTCCTGACTTTC.

This clone came up once. The V gene is TRBV6-1, the J gene TRBJ2-4; D remains unclear. Germline V lookup: CDR1 MNHNS, CDR2 SASEGT. V lost 4 bases and J lost 3, with 13 bases in between. The CDR3 is 15 amino acids. CDR3 sequence (DNA): TGTGCCAGCAGTGGAGTCGATAGGAGCAAAAACATTCAGTACTTC. Amino acid sequence: CASSGVDRSKNIQYF.

This chain uses TRBV7-3 with TRBJ2-6, with a tentative D call TRBD1 (5 bases). The length of the CDR3 is 17 residues. Germline loops: CDR1 SGHTA, CDR2 FQGTGA. Trimming removed 3 bases at V and 0 bases at J, with 12 bases between. Written as DNA, the CDR3 is TGTGCCAGCAGCTTGGTCAAGGGGAACTCTGGGGCCAACGTCCTGACTTTC. Amino acid sequence: CASSLVKGNSGANVLTF.

CDR3 sequence (DNA): TGTGCCAGCAGTGGCGGGACATCGAGCTCCTACGAGCAGTACTTC. Protein: CASSGGTSSSYEQYF. The J gene is TRBJ2-7, the V gene TRBV6-5; D possibly uses TRBD1 or TRBD2 (6 bases each). The CDR3 length is 15 residues. V was pared by 5 bases and J by 0 bases, with 14 bases between. The V gene's germline CDR1 is MNHEY and CDR2 SVGAGI.

The V and J genes are TRBV2 and TRBJ2-2, with 8 bases fitting TRBD2. The germline V gene has CDR1 SNHLY and CDR2 FYNNEI. The trim removed 4 bases at V and 2 bases at J, leaving 6 bases unmatched. The CDR3 runs 16 residues. CDR3 in amino acids: CASSGVAGGNTGELFF. The CDR3 DNA sequence: TGTGCCAGCAGTGGAGTTGCGGGGGGTAACACCGGGGAGCTGTTTTTT.

The genes are TRBV19 and TRBJ2-3, with 10 bases identical to TRBD1. CDR1 is LNHDA and CDR2 is SQIVND in the germline V gene (reference sequence). The CDR3 has 15 residues. J gave up 3 bases and V 6 bases, and 6 bases lay outside the gene matches. The CDR3 spells CASRGDRGLTDTQYF. DNA for the CDR3: TGTGCCAGTAGGGGGGACAGGGGTTTAACAGATACGCAGTATTTT.

This clone was picked up a small number of times. The V call is TRBV2, the J call TRBJ2-7; 9 bases match TRBD1. The ends lost 7 bases at V and 1 base at J; junction bases unmatched: 5. The germline V gene encodes CDR1 SNHLY and CDR2 FYNNEI. This CDR3 has 14 residues. The CDR3 coding sequence is TGTGCCAGCAAAGGGACAGGGACTTCCTACGAGCAGTACTTC. This translates into CASKGTGTSYEQYF.

The rearrangement uses TRBV11-3 and TRBJ2-7; D call uncertain. Germline V gene sequence: CDR1 SGHNT, CDR2 YENEEA. V was clipped by 2 bases and J by 1 base, with 12 bases between them. CDR3 length: 15 residues. The CDR3 is CASSLLKRSSYEQYF. In DNA, the CDR3 is TGTGCCAGCAGCTTACTAAAGCGTTCATCCTACGAGCAGTACTTC. Filled out from reference TRBV11-3 and TRBJ2-7, the complete variable domain reads EAGVVQSPRYKIIEKKQPVAFWCNPISGHNTLYWYLQNLGQGPELLIRYENEEAVDDSQLPKDRFSAERLKGVDSTLKIQPAELGDSAVYLCASSLLKRSSYEQYFGPGTRLTVT.

This clone was seen more than once but under ten times. The CDR3, as DNA: TGCGCCAGCAGCCTCCAGTTGGTTAATGAGCAGTTCTTC. Amino acid sequence: CASSLQLVNEQFF. This chain connects TRBV5-1 to TRBJ2-1; D unclear. The CDR3 has 13 amino acids. In germline, CDR1 is SGHRS, CDR2 YFSETQ. V lost 4 bases to trimming and J lost 7 bases, with 12 bases between them.

The chain recombines TRBV18 with TRBJ1-3; 9 bases agree with TRBD1. Looked up from germline, CDR1 is KGHSH and CDR2 is LQKENI. The CDR3 is made up of 17 amino acids. Unmatched junction bases numbered 7, after V lost 0 bases and J lost 4 bases. The CDR3 coding sequence is TGTGCCAGCTCACCACCTCGGACAGGGGCGGCCGGAAACACCATATATTTT. Translated: CASSPPRTGAAGNTIYF.